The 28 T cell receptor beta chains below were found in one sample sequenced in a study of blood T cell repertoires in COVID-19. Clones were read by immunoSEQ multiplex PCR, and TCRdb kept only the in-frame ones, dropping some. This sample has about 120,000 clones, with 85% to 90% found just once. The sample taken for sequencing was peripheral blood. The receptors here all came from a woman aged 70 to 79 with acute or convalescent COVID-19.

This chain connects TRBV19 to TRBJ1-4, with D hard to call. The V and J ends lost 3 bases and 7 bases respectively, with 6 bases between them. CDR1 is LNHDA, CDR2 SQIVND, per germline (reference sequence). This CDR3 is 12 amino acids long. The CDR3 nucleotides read TGTGCCAGTAGTATCTTGAGTGAAAAACTGTTTTTT. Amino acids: CASSILSEKLFF.

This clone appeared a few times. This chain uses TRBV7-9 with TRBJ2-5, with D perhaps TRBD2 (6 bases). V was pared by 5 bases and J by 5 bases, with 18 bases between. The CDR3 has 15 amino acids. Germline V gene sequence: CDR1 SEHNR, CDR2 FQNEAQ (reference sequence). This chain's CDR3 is CASSPIGSRGETQYF. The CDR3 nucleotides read TGTGCCAGCAGCCCGATAGGGTCCCGGGGGGAGACCCAGTACTTC.

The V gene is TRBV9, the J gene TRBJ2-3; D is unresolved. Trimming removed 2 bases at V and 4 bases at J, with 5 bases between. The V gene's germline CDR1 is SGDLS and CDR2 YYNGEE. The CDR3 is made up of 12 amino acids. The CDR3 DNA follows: TGTGCCAGCAGCGTTCGAGCAGATACGCAGTATTTT. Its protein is CASSVRADTQYF.

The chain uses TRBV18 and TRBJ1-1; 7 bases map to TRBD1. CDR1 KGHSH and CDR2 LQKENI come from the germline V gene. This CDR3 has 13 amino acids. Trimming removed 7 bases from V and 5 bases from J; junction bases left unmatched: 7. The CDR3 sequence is CASLSGQETEAFF. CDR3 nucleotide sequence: TGTGCCAGCTTATCAGGACAGGAGACTGAAGCTTTCTTT.

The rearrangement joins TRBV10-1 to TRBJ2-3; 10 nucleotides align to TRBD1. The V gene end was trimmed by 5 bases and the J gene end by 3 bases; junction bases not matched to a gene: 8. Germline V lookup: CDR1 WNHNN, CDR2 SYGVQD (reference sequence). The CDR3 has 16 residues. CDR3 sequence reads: CASSPKRTGGTDTQYF. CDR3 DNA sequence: TGCGCCAGCAGTCCTAAGAGGACAGGGGGAACAGATACGCAGTATTTT.

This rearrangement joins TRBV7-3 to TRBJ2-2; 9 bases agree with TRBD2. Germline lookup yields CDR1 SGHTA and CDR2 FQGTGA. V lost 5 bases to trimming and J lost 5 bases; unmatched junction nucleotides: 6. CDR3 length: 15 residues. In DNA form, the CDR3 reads TGTGCCAGCAGCGTGGGACTAGCTTCAACCGGGGAGCTGTTTTTT. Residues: CASSVGLASTGELFF.

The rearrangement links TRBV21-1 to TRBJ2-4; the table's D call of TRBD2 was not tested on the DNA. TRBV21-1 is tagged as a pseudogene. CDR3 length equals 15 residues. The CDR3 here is CASGRRGLAKNIQYF. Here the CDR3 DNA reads TGTGCCAGCGGCCGGCGGGGGCTAGCCAAAAACATTCAGTACTTC.

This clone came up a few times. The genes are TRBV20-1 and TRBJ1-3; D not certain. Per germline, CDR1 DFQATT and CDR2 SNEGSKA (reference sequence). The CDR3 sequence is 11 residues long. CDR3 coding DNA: TGCAGCCAGTGGTCTGGAAACACCATATATTTT. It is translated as CSQWSGNTIYF.

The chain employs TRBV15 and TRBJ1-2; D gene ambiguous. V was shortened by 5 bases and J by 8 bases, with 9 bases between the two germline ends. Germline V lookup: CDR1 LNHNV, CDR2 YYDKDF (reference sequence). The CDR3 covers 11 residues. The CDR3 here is CATSQDGGYTF. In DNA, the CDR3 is TGTGCCACCAGCCAGGATGGCGGCTACACCTTC.

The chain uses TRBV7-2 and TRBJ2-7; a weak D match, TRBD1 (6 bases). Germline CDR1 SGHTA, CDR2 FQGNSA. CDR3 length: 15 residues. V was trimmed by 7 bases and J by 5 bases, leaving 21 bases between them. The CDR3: CASILSGQGNHEQYF. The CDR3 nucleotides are TGTGCCAGCATCCTATCGGGGCAGGGGAACCACGAGCAGTACTTC.

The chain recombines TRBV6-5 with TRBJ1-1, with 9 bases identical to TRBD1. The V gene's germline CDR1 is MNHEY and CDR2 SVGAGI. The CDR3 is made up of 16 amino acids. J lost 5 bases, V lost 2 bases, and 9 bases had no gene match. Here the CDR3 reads CASSYVGQGFGTEAFF. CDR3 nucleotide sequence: TGTGCCAGCAGTTACGTGGGACAGGGTTTTGGAACTGAAGCTTTCTTT.

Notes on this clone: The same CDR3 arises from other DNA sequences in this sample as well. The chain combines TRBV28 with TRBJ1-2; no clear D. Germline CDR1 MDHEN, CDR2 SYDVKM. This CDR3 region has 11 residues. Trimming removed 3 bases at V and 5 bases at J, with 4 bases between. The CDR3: CASSLAYGYTF. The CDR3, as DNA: TGTGCCAGCAGTTTGGCTTATGGCTACACCTTC.

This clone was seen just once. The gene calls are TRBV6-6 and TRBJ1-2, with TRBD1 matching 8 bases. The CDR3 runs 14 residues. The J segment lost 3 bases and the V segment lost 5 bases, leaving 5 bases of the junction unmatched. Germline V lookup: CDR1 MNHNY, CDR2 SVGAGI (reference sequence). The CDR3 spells CASSSPGQDYGYTF. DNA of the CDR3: TGTGCCAGCAGTAGTCCGGGACAGGACTATGGCTACACCTTC.

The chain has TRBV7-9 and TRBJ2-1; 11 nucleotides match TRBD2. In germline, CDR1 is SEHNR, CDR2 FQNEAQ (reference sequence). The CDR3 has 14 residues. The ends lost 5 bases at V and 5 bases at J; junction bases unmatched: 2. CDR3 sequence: CASSELAGDNEQFF. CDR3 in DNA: TGTGCCAGCAGCGAACTAGCGGGGGACAATGAGCAGTTCTTC.

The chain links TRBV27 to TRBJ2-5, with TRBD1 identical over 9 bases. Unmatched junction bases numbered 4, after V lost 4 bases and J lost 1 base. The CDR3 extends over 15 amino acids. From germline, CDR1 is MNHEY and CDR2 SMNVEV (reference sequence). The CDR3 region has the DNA TGTGCCAGCAGTTCAGGACAGGGGACCCAAGAGACCCAGTACTTC. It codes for CASSSGQGTQETQYF.

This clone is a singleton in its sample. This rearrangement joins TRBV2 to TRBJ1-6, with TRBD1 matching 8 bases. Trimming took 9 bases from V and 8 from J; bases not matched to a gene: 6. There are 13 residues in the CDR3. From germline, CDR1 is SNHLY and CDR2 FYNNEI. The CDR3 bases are TGTGCCAGTCGACAGGGGACCTATTCACCCCTCCACTTT. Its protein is CASRQGTYSPLHF.

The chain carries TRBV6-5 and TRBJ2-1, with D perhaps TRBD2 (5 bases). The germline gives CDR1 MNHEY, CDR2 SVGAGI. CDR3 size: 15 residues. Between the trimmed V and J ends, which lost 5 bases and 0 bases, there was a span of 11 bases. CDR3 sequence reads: CASSPLSGSYNEQFF. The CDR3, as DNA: TGTGCCAGCAGTCCGCTCAGCGGCTCCTACAATGAGCAGTTCTTC.

The CDR3 loop is CASSPPVPGPYGYTF. The DNA of the CDR3 is TGTGCCAGCTCACCACCGGTTCCAGGTCCCTATGGCTACACCTTC. The chain carries TRBV18 and TRBJ1-2; the D is unclear. The CDR3 runs to 15 residues. CDR1 is KGHSH and CDR2 is LQKENI in the germline V gene. Trimming removed 0 bases at V and 4 bases at J, with 12 bases between.

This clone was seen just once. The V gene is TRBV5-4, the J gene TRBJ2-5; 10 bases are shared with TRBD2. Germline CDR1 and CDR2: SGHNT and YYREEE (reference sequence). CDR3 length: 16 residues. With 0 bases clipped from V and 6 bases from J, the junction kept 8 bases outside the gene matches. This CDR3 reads CASSLAERGGGKTQYF. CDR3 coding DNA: TGTGCCAGCAGCTTGGCCGAGCGGGGGGGCGGAAAGACCCAGTACTTC. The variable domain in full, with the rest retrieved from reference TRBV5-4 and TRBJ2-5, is ETGVTQSPTHLIKTRGQQVTLRCSSQSGHNTVSWYQQALGQGPQFIFQYYREEENGRGNFPPRFSGLQFPNYSSELNVNALELDDSALYLCASSLAERGGGKTQYFGPGTRLLVL.

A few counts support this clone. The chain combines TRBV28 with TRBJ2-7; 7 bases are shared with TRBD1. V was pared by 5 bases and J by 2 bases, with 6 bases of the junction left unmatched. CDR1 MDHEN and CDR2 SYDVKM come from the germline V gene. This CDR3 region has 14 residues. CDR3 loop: CASSTGQPPYEQYF. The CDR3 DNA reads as TGTGCCAGCAGTACGGGACAGCCCCCCTACGAGCAGTACTTC.

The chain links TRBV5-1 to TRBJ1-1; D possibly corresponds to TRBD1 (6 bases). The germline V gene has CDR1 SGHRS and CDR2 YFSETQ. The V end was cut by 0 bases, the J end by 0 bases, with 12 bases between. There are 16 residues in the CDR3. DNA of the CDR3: TGCGCCAGCAGCTTGGGGGGGCATACGATGAACACTGAAGCTTTCTTT. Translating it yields CASSLGGHTMNTEAFF.

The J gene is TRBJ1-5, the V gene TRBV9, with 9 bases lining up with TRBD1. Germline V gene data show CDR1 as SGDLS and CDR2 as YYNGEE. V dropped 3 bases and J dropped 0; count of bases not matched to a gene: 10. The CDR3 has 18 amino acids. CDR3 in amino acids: CASSARDRDGYSNQPQHF. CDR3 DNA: TGTGCCAGCAGCGCCCGGGACAGGGACGGATATAGCAATCAGCCCCAGCATTTT.

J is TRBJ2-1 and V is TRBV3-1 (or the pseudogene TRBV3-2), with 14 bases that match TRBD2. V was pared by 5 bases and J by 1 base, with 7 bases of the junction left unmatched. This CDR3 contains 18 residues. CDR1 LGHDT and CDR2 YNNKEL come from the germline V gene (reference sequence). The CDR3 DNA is TGTGCCAGCAGCTCTTTGGGACTAGCGGGGGAATCCTACAATGAGCAGTTCTTC. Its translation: CASSSLGLAGESYNEQFF.

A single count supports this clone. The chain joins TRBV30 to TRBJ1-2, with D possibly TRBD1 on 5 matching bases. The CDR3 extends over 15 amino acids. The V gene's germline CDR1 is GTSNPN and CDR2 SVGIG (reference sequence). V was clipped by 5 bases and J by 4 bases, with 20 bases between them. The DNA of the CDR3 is TGTGCCTGGCGAGCGGTTCGCAGGGTCTCCTATGGCTACACCTTC. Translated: CAWRAVRRVSYGYTF.

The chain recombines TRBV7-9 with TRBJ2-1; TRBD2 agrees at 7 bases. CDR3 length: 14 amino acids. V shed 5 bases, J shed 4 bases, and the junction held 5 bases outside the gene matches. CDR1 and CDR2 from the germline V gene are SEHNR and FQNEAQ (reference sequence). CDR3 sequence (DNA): TGTGCCAGCAGCCAAAGCGGGGCTTACAATGAGCAGTTCTTC. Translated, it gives CASSQSGAYNEQFF.

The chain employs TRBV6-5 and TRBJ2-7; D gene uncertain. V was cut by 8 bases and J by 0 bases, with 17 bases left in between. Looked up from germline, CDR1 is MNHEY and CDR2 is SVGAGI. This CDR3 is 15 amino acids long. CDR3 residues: CASSPTVTSSYEQYF. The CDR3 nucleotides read TGTGCCAGCTCCCCCACGGTGACAAGCTCCTACGAGCAGTACTTC.

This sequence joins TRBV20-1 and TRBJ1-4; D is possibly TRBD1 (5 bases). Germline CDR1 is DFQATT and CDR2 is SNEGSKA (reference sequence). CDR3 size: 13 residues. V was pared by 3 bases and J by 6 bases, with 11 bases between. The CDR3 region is CSASAGGDEKLFF. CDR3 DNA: TGCAGTGCTAGTGCGGGAGGGGATGAAAAACTGTTTTTT.

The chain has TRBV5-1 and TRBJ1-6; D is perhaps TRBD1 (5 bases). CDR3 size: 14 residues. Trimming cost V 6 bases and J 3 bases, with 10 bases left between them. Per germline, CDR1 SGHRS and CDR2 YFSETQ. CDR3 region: CASKTDNYNSPLHF. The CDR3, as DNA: TGCGCCAGCAAGACAGACAACTATAATTCACCCCTCCACTTT. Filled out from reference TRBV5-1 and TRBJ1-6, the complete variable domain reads KAGVTQTPRYLIKTRGQQVTLSCSPISGHRSVSWYQQTPGQGLQFLFEYFSETQRNKGNFPGRFSGRQFSNSRSEMNVSTLELGDSALYLCASKTDNYNSPLHFGNGTRLTVT.